The entry that follows covers one T cell receptor (beta chain) sequence. No cognate antigen has been identified for it. Nothing much larger sits one base from this clone, and base qualities are not available. This entry is derived from a study of shared clonotypes between healthy human individuals (TCRdb year 2020). About the full investigation: A couple of women and a few men aged 18 to 49 years were included in the cohort. Blood TCR repertoires of roughly five healthy adults were deeply sequenced to estimate repertoire size and the extent of clonotype sharing between individuals. For each donor, CD4 naive and CD4 memory were each run on three plates, CD8 naive on two plates, and CD8 memory on one plate. Each donor's leukapheresis produced roughly between roughly 0.94 and 9.5 billion PBMCs. Libraries were prepared and TCR repertoires were sequenced by different laboratories using diverse techniques, in order to increase sequencing depth and limit assay-specific biases.

General findings and caveats noted by the study authors: Based on pairwise subsampling, the degree of clonotype sharing among donors was expected to be affected by sequencing depth. Incomplete sequencing was indicated by rarefaction of sorted-subset datasets, despite the large sequencing depth. Naive subsets generally had larger estimated clonotype richness than memory subsets. Compared with non-shared clonotypes, the clonotypes found in all four sorted-subset donors had higher generation probabilities. Sharing across a few donors was observed for roughly 5% of naive CD4, around 3.5% of naive CD8, about 2.3% of memory CD4, and less than 0.45% of memory CD8 clonotypes. Because the study included only a small number of donors, the genetic and exposure-history diversity represented was limited. Only blood was sampled, and tissue TCR repertoires likely differ from those in blood.

The donors were healthy, HIV-negative adults with no recently reported acute infections or vaccinations. Every donor was a Caucasian adult living in Nashville, Tennessee, USA. CD4+ T cells were enriched by magnetic negative selection, after which naive cells were positively selected on CD45RA and the negative fraction was taken as the memory subset. After blood collection by leukapheresis, PBMCs were isolated using Ficoll-Histopaque density gradient centrifugation and then cryopreserved in the vapor phase of liquid nitrogen. Analytical flow cytometry was used to check the purity and quantity of each magnetically sorted T cell population. Each sorted fraction had its genomic DNA isolated and then quantified by UV absorbance on a Nanodrop 2000c. Per the germline V gene (reference sequence), SGHNT is the CDR1 and YYREEE is the CDR2. At the junction V is shortened by 2 bases and J by 6 bases; bases outside the gene matches: 5. The CDR3 has 15 amino acids, counting the end cysteine and phenylalanine. Of the read, only the CDR3 DNA is kept; its 45 bases are in frame from base 1.

Using the deep immunoSEQ assay, multiplex PCR amplified TCR CDR3 regions from genomic DNA. For each cell subset, the extracted genomic DNA was distributed evenly across all wells of several immunoSEQ 96-well plates, and each plate served as one replicate. For sorted subsets, 200 to 250 ng of genomic DNA, equivalent to 30,000 or so T cell genomes, went into each replicate PCR. Purified libraries were measured with a Qubit 3.0 fluorometer, size-checked on a Bioanalyzer 2100, and measured again with the KAPA Library Quantification kit. Each immunoSEQ 96-well plate was sequenced on its own single-read 150-cycle Illumina NextSeq 550 flow cell. In the original analysis: Because only junctional sequences without quality scores were contained in the immunoSEQ output, filtering matching that applied to full-length reads could not be performed. To assign V/J genes and CDR3, sequences were annotated using PyIR, a Python wrapper for IgBLAST v1.9, with IMGT germline references. Reads with weak V/J assignments (E-value above 1e-6), missing CDR3, stop codons, out-of-frame junctions, or ambiguous translated residues were removed. V3J clonotypes were defined by identical inferred V gene, J gene, and CDR3 amino acid sequence. The percentage overlap between two repertoires was calculated by dividing the number of shared unique clonotypes by the size of the smaller repertoire. Three approaches were used to assess repertoire richness: RTK rarefaction, the Chao1 estimator, and Recon v2.1 estimates of unobserved clonotypes. For all TCRbeta clonotypes obtained by the gDNA method from a handful of donors, generation probabilities were computed with OLGA. TCRdb mirrors the immuneACCESS table, restricted to in-frame sequences. Some clones are absent from its copies; in checked studies, under half trace to an unresolved V gene, and the reason for the others is unknown. V and J calls and clone size are as listed in that table; D and trimming were resolved from the DNA. This sample holds some 2,500,000 clones; 80% to 95% were observed only once. Jointly, the top ten make up 0.36% of the sample.

The source material was naive CD4+ T cells from PBMCs. The cell subset or site label of this sample denotes: CD45RA+ positively selected. The clonotype comes from a young man in good health. Some clones in this sample may be carry-over from other donors' samples. In this chain, TRBV5-4 is recombined with TRBJ2-2; 9 central nucleotides agree with TRBD2. The DNA is as follows: TGTGCCAGCAGCTTAATAGCGGGAGCCCCCGGGGAGCTGTTTTTT. Its amino acids are CASSLIAGAPGELFF.